What follows describes a single TCR beta chain. Its antigen is still unknown. The input lacks base qualities; no much larger clone sits a single base away. The CDR3 runs 17 residues from the cysteine to the phenylalanine. CDR3 DNA only is kept here, 51 bases in frame from base 1. CDR1 and CDR2 were assigned from the germline V gene (reference sequence) as MNHEY and SMNVEV. Trimming accounts for 6 bases at V and 7 bases at J, while the number of junction bases matched to no gene is 18. Interpreted using the paper, the time point label stands for: cells obtained before transplantation from donor or recipient. CD3+CD4+ and CD3+CD8+ populations were FACS-sorted from unstimulated pre-transplant donor and recipient cells taken from spleen or lymph nodes. This sample is part of a study of graft-versus-host responses after intestinal transplantation (dated by TCRdb to about 2021). In the study overall: Recipients received multivisceral, liver-intestinal, or isolated intestinal transplants. Every recipient was given anti-thymocyte globulin induction, followed by approximately 3 years of maintenance tacrolimus and steroids. Graft-versus-host and host-versus-graft alloreactive T cell clones were tracked in the graft, circulation and bone marrow after intestinal transplantation using bulk TCR-beta CDR3 sequencing. To identify alloreactive clones, pre-transplant mixed lymphocyte reaction products were sequenced and compared with unstimulated pre-transplant donor and recipient T cells. A cohort of around 25 intestinal transplant recipients, including one retransplant, was enrolled, and a few patients lacking pretransplant specimens were excluded. Donor T cell macrochimerism was defined as a peak of at least 4% donor T cells among recipient peripheral blood mononuclear cells. Rather than being sequenced by the commercial service, samples from a few later patients were sequenced in-house on an Illumina MiSeq and processed with MiXCR.

The library was built by means of the immunoSEQ multiplex PCR assay. In most patients, genomic DNA was isolated using the Qiagen DNeasy Blood and Tissue Kit and sent frozen to Adaptive Biotechnologies for TCR sequencing. For most patients, genomic DNA was subjected to high-throughput TCR-beta CDR3 sequencing by Adaptive Biotechnologies. As for the authors' bioinformatics: Adaptive's ImmunoSEQ software was the source of the TCR sequencing data for 15 to 20 patients, while three other patients were processed with MiXCR and VDJtools. CD4 versus CD8 sorting errors were corrected by removing sequences found in both subsets at a frequency ratio below 5:1. CDR3 nucleotide sequences shared between donor and recipient were removed because their origin could not be assigned. Alloreactive clones required at least 2-fold expansion over unstimulated cells and minimum CFSE-low frequency of 0.002% (template counts) or 0.001% (read counts). A clone was considered mappable if detected in the sequenced pre-transplant spleen, lymph node, or MLR CFSE-low populations of the donor or recipient. Cumulative frequency of alloreactive clones was calculated as a percentage of all sequences weighted by copy number. In its TCRdb copy, this immuneACCESS table keeps in-frame sequences only and misses some clones. Where compared with another copy, unresolved V genes explain less than half of these, and the others have no known cause. The V and J calls and clone size come from that table; D and trimming were worked out from the DNA. Within this sample are some 120,000 clones, with just over 90% of them counted one time only. The ten most abundant clones make up 0.2% to 0.25% of the sample.

Overall results and qualifications from the work: Conclusions were limited by the relatively low number and heterogeneity of intestinal transplant patients. High GvH to HvG T cell clonal ratios were observed in the allografts of patients with donor T cell macrochimerism. Early after transplant, peak levels of circulating GvH clones were associated with declines in HvG clones. GvH clones turned up in recipient bone marrow, with some appearing earlier in ileal mucosa or blood, a pattern consistent with an intestinal mucosal origin.

The sequence links TRBV27 to TRBJ2-1; a stretch of 7 junction bases matches TRBD2. The sample consisted of unstimulated CD4+ T cells sorted from spleen or lymph node cells, taken before transplant. This sequence originates from a human donor who was the organ donor for an intestinal transplant. The CDR3 region: CASSPSRLALWGNEQFF. The DNA is as follows: TGTGCCAGCAGCCCTTCTCGACTAGCACTATGGGGGAATGAGCAGTTCTTC.